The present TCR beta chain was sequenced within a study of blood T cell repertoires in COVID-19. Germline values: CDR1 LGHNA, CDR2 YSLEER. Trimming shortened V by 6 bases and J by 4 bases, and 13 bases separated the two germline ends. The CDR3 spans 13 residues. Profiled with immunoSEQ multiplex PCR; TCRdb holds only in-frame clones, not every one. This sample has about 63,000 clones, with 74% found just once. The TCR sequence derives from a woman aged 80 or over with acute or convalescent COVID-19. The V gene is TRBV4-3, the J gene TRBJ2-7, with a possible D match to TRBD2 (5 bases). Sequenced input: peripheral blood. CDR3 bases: TGCGCCAGCAGTTCCGACTACGGGTACGAGCAGTACTTC. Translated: CASSSDYGYEQYF.